This T cell receptor (beta chain) was obtained from a study of cytomegalovirus exposure and HLA in healthy donors. The CDR3 is 15 amino acids. Trimming shortened V by 6 bases and J by 4 bases, and 17 bases separated the two germline ends. The germline V gene encodes CDR1 MNHNS and CDR2 SASEGT. The PCR had 60 Vbeta and 13 Jbeta primers. Measured with immunoSEQ multiplex PCR; TCRdb has only the in-frame clones, and not every one. The sample has hundreds of thousands of clones, 82% seen once. The V gene is TRBV6-1, the J gene TRBJ2-3, with D possibly matching TRBD2 (5 bases). The clonotype comes from a man aged 40-49 years in good health and CMV-seropositive. Sequencing used PBMCs. CDR3 in DNA: TGTGCCAGCAGACCAGACTCGGCGAGGGCAGATACGCAGTATTTT. Its protein product is CASRPDSARADTQYF.